The entry that follows covers one T cell receptor beta chain sequence. Its antigen remains unknown. TCRdb passed the 5' RACE reads through MiXCR, listing each CDR3 protein once. This sample has fewer than 450,000 distinct CDR3 sequences, with approximately 10% found just once. This record belongs to a study of T cells after yellow fever vaccination. For the study at large: Any fraction with a low cell number was prepared using SMART-Seq v4 Ultra Low Input.

Study-level findings and limits: Researchers report a weaker secondary response that nonetheless peaked faster, day 5 versus 15. Clonotypes shared by both compartments, CD4 and CD8, made up a small share.

The TCR originated in a man younger than 35 who received the YFV17D yellow fever vaccine. The specimen comprised PBMCs, sampled on the day of the first yellow fever vaccination.

In DNA form, the CDR3 reads TGTGCCAGCAGCTTATCTGGCCAAGGTCCAATTGAAGCTTTCTTT. Protein product: CASSLSGQGPIEAFF. The chain carries TRBV7-8 and TRBJ1-1; D remains ambiguous. This CDR3 is 15 amino acids long. Germline V gives CDR1 SGHVS, CDR2 FQNEAQ. V lost 2 bases and J lost 7, with 17 bases in between. Based on the CDR3 plus reference TRBV7-8 and TRBJ1-1, the full variable domain is GAGVSQSPRYKVAKRGQDVALRCDPISGHVSLFWYQQALGQGPEFLTYFQNEAQLDKSGLPSDRFFAERPEGSVSTLKIQRTQQEDSAVYLCASSLSGQGPIEAFFGQGTRLTVV.